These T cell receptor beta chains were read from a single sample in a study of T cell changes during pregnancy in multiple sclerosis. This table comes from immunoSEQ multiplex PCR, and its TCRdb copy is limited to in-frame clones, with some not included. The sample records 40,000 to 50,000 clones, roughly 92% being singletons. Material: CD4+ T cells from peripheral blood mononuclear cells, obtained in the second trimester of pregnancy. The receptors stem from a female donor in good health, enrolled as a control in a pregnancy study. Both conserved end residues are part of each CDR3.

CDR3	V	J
CASSPTWDRGNYGYTF	TRBV27	TRBJ1-2
CASSFSARQGHNSPLHF	TRBV7-9	TRBJ1-6
CASNHRVSGDYGYTF	TRBV4-1	TRBJ1-2
CASSPGGTSPLHF	TRBV7-9	TRBJ1-6
CASSFTLSGGYETQYF	TRBV11-2	TRBJ2-5
CASSPGHQNTEAFF	TRBV6-1	TRBJ1-1
CAWRGVGYSYEQYF	TRBV30	TRBJ2-7
CASSSRQAGPQHF	TRBV7-2	TRBJ1-5
CASSSPGGTDTQYF	TRBV7-3	TRBJ2-3
CASSYKNRGRDEQYF	TRBV6-5	TRBJ2-7
CAWSFGGTGNTIYF	TRBV30	TRBJ1-3
CASSPRQGQGQETQYF	TRBV18	TRBJ2-5
CAISERTLSSYNEQFF	TRBV10-3	TRBJ2-1
CASSLRTGGNTDTQYF	TRBV7-8	TRBJ2-3
CAWSRSTNEKLFF	TRBV30	TRBJ1-4
CASTRTSGHYEQYF	TRBV7-3	TRBJ2-7
CASSQTGTEYSYTF	TRBV6-1	TRBJ1-2
CASSRIGGEVYGYTF	TRBV7-9	TRBJ1-2